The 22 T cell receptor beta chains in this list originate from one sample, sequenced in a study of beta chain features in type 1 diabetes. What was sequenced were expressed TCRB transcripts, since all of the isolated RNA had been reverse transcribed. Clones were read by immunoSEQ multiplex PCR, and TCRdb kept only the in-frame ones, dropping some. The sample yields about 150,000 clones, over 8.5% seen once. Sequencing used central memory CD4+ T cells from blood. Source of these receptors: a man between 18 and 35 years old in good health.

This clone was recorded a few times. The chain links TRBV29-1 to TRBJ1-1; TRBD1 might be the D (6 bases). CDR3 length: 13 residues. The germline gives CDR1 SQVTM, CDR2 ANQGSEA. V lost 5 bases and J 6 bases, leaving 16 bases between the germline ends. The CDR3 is CSVTDSPPSEAFF. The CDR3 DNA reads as TGCAGCGTTACGGACAGCCCACCCTCTGAAGCTTTCTTT.

The CDR3: CASSSETVANYGYTF. The DNA of the CDR3 is TGTGCCAGCAGTTCGGAGACGGTAGCTAACTATGGCTACACCTTC. The genes are TRBV28 and TRBJ1-2; D remains ambiguous. CDR1 MDHEN and CDR2 SYDVKM come from the germline V gene. This CDR3 comprises 15 residues. V was pared by 4 bases and J by 0 bases, with 12 bases between.

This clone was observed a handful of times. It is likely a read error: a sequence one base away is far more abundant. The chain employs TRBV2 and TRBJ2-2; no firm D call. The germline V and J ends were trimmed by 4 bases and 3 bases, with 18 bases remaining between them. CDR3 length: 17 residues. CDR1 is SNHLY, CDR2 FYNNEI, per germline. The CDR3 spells CASSAALGPQHTGELFF. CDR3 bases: TGTGCCAGCAGTGCAGCCCTAGGGCCCCAACACACCGGGGAGCTGTTTTTT.

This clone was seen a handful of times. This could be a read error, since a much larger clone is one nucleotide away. The CDR3 here is CASSSGTGPYEQYF. In nucleotides, the CDR3 is TGTGCCAGCAGCTCCGGGACAGGGCCCTACGAGCAGTACTTC. The chain employs TRBV7-3 and TRBJ2-7, with TRBD1 matching 9 bases. V dropped 4 bases and J dropped 2; count of bases not matched to a gene: 3. Germline V lookup: CDR1 SGHTA, CDR2 FQGTGA. The CDR3 has 14 amino acids.

CDR3 residues: CASSFGQDSGNTIYF. CDR3 sequence (DNA): TGTGCCAGCAGCTTTGGACAGGACTCTGGAAACACCATATATTTT. The chain uses TRBV7-9 and TRBJ1-3; 7 bases agree with TRBD1. Germline trimming cut 3 bases from V and 0 bases from J; bases unmatched to any gene: 2. The CDR3 sequence is 15 residues long. Germline values: CDR1 SEHNR, CDR2 FQNEAQ (reference sequence).

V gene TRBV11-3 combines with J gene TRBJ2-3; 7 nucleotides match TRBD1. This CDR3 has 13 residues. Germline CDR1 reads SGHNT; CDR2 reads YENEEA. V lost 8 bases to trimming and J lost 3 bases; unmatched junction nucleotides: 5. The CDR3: CASGRGPTDTQYF. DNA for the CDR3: TGTGCCAGCGGTAGGGGGCCGACAGATACGCAGTATTTT.

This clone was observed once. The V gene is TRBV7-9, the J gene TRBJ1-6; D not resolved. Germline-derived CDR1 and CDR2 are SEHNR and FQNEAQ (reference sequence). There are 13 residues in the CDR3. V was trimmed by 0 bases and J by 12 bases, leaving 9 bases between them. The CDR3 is CASSLAGMKPLHF. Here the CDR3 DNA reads TGTGCCAGCAGCTTAGCTGGCATGAAACCCCTCCACTTT.

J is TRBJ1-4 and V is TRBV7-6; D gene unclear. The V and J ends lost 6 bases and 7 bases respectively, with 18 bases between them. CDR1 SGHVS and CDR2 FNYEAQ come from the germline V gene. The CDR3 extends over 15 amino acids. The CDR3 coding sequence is TGTGCCAGCAGGCCGGGTCCAAATGGAGGTGAAAAACTGTTTTTT. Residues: CASRPGPNGGEKLFF.

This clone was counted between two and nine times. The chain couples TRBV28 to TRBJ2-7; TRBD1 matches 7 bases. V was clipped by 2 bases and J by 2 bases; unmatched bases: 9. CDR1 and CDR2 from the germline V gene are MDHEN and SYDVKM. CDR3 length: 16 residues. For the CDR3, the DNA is TGTGCCAGCAGTTTAATGGGCAGGGGGTCTCCCTACGAGCAGTACTTC. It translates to CASSLMGRGSPYEQYF.

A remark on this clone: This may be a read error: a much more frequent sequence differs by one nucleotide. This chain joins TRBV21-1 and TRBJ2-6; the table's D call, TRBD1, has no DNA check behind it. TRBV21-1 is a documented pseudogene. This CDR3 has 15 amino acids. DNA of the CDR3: TGTGCCAGCATAGGGGATGGAGCTGGGGCCAACGTCCTGACTTTC. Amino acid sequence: CASIGDGAGANVLTF.

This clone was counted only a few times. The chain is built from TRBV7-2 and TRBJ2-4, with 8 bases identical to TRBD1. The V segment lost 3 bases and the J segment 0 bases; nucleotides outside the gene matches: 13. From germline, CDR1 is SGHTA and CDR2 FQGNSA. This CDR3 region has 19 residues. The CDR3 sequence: CASSFPGRGRGAAKNIQYF. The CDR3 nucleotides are TGTGCCAGCAGCTTCCCGGGCAGGGGGCGCGGCGCAGCCAAAAACATTCAGTACTTC.

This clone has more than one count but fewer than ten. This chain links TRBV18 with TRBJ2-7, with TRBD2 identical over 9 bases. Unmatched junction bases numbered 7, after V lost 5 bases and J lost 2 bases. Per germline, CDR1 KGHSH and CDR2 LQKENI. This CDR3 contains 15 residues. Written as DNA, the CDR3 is TGTGCCAGCTCAACCTCGAGCGGGGGGCCCTACGAGCAGTACTTC. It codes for CASSTSSGGPYEQYF.

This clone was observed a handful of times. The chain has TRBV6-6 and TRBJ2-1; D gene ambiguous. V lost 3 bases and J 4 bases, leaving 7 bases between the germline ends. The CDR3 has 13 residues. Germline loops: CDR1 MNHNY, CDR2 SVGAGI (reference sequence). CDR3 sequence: CASSYPTYNEQFF. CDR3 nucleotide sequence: TGTGCCAGCAGTTATCCTACTTACAATGAGCAGTTCTTC.

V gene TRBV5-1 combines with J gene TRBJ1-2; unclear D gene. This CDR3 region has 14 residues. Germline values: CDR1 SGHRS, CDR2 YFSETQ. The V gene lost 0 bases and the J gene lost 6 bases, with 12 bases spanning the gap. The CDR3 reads CASSLEWGSNGYTF. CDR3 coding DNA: TGCGCCAGCAGCTTGGAGTGGGGTTCGAATGGCTACACCTTC.

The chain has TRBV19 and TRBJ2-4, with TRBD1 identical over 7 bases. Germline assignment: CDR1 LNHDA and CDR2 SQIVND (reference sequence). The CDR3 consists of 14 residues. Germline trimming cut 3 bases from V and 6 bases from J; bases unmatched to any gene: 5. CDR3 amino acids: CASSMSRGINIQYF. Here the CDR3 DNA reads TGTGCCAGTAGTATGTCCAGGGGGATAAACATTCAGTACTTC.

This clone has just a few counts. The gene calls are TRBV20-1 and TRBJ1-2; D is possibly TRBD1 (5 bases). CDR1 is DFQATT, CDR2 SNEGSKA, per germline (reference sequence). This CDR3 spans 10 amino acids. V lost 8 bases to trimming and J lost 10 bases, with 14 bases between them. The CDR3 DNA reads TGCAGTACGGGCCTAGGGGTCTACACCTTC. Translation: CSTGLGVYTF.

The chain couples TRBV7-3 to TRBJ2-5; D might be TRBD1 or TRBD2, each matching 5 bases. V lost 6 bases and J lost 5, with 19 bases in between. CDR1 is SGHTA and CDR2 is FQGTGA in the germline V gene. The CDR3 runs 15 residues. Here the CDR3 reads CASSKGTTSGETQYF. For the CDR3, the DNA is TGTGCCAGCAGTAAAGGGACGACTTCAGGGGAGACCCAGTACTTC.

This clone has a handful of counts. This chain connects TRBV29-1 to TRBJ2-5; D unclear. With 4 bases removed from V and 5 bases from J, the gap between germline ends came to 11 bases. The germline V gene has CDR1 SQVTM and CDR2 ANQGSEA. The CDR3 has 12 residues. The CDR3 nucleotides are TGCAGCGTTGCCCTCAGTCCGGAGACCCAGTACTTC. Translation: CSVALSPETQYF.

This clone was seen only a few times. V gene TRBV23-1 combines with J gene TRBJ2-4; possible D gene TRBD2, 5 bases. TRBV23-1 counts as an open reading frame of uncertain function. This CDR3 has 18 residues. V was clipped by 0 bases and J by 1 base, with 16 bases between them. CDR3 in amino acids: CASSQSCRRTGAKNIQYF. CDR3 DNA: TGCGCCAGCAGTCAATCCTGTAGAAGGACGGGGGCCAAAAACATTCAGTACTTC.

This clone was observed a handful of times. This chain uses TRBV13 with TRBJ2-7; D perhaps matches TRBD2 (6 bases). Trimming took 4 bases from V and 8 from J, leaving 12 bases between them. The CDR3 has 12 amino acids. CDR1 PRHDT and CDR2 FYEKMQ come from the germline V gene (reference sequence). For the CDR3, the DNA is TGTGCCAGCAGCTCCGGGGGACTTCAGCAGTACTTC. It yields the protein CASSSGGLQQYF.

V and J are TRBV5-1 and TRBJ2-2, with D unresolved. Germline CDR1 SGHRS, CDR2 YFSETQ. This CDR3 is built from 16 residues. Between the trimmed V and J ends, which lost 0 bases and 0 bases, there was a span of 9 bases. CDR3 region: CASSLGPRTNTGELFF. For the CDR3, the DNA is TGCGCCAGCAGCTTGGGCCCCAGGACGAACACCGGGGAGCTGTTTTTT.

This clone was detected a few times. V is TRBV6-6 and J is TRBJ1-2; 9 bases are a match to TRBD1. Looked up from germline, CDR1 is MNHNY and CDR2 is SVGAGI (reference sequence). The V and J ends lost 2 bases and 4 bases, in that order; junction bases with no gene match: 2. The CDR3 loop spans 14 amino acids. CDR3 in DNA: TGTGCCAGCAGTTACGGGACAGGGAGCTATGGCTACACCTTC. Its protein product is CASSYGTGSYGYTF.